The present T cell receptor (beta chain) was sequenced within a study of CD8+CD57+ T cells in acquired aplastic anemia. Points from the study as a whole: Between patients and controls, about 30 CD8+ CDR3 sequences were found in common.

Only one count was recorded for this clonotype. Its specificity is unknown. Sequenced patients had shown CD8+CD57+ cell expansion by flow cytometry. Every patient presented with severe acquired aplastic anemia. For CDR3 and TCR beta VDJ profiling, genomic DNA was the template used. A single record per CDR3 protein comes from TCRdb applying MiXCR to the reads. The table records roughly 150,000 distinct CDR3 sequences, approximately 51% of them present only once. The CDR3 sequence is 15 residues long. V lost 3 bases, J lost 8 bases, and 20 bases lay in between. CDR1 and CDR2 (germline): SGHVS, FQNEAQ. The TCR was taken from a human donor with aplastic anemia. The genes are TRBV7-8 and TRBJ2-7; TRBD1 might be the D (6 bases). The sequencing input was sorted CD4+, CD8+, or CD8+CD57+ T cells (not recorded which) from PBMCs. The CDR3 is CASSFSVSEGVKQYF. DNA for the CDR3: TGTGCCAGCAGCTTTTCAGTGAGCGAGGGGGTGAAGCAGTACTTC.